The 9 T cell receptor beta chains given below trace back to one sample, sequenced in a study of cytomegalovirus exposure and HLA in healthy donors. Primers for the PCR totalled 60 Vbeta and 13 Jbeta. The method was immunoSEQ multiplex PCR; TCRdb's version includes in-frame clones alone and lacks a portion of them. Found here are roughly 180,000 clones, about 77% of them singletons; the top ten hold about 3%. What was sequenced was PBMCs. The receptors were gathered from a female donor in good health and CMV-seronegative.

The chain combines TRBV12-5 with TRBJ2-7; D not resolved. The V gene's germline CDR1 is LGHNT and CDR2 FRNRAP. The CDR3 runs to 12 residues. V shed 6 bases and J shed 6 bases, with 12 bases lying between them. For the CDR3, the DNA is TGTGCTAGTGGCTACGTCCTCGGCGAGCAGTACTTC. Residues: CASGYVLGEQYF.

This clone was seen just once. CDR3 region: CASSPSQGLTGSRTEAFF. CDR3 bases: TGTGCCAGTAGTCCCTCCCAGGGCTTGACAGGTTCGCGCACTGAAGCTTTCTTT. The chain combines TRBV19 with TRBJ1-1; tentatively, D is TRBD1 (6 bases). With 5 bases removed from V and 4 bases from J, the gap between germline ends came to 26 bases. Germline assignment: CDR1 LNHDA and CDR2 SQIVND (reference sequence). The CDR3 sequence is 18 residues long.

This sequence joins TRBV6-5 and TRBJ2-7, with 9 bases identical to TRBD1. CDR1 and CDR2 from the germline V gene are MNHEY and SVGAGI. Losses at the gene ends were 7 bases for V and 5 bases for J; bases not matched to a gene: 9. This CDR3 contains 14 residues. The CDR3 region is CASNAGTGIDEQYF. DNA for the CDR3: TGTGCCAGCAACGCCGGGACAGGGATTGACGAGCAGTACTTC.

The chain couples TRBV7-7 to TRBJ2-1; 10 positions match TRBD2. CDR1 SSHAT and CDR2 FNYEAQ come from the germline V gene (reference sequence). This CDR3 spans 14 amino acids. With 0 bases clipped from V and 9 bases from J, the junction kept 2 bases outside the gene matches. The CDR3 loop is CASSLATSGAEQFF. The CDR3 DNA reads as TGTGCCAGCAGCTTAGCAACTAGCGGGGCTGAGCAGTTCTTC.

The chain recombines TRBV9 with TRBJ2-1, with D unclear. The CDR3 spans 18 residues. V lost 4 bases, J lost 1 base, and 21 bases lay in between. The germline gives CDR1 SGDLS, CDR2 YYNGEE. The CDR3 here is CASSPQWAGIGSYNEQFF. CDR3 nucleotides: TGTGCCAGCAGCCCCCAGTGGGCAGGAATTGGATCCTACAATGAGCAGTTCTTC.

V and J are TRBV5-1 and TRBJ1-1, with a weak D call TRBD1 (6 bases). V lost 0 bases, J lost 3 bases, and 12 bases lay in between. The V gene's germline CDR1 is SGHRS and CDR2 YFSETQ. This CDR3 region has 15 residues. The CDR3 spells CASSLGGPRDTEAFF. The CDR3 DNA reads as TGCGCCAGCAGCTTGGGGGGGCCAAGGGACACTGAAGCTTTCTTT. The whole variable domain, remainder taken from reference TRBV5-1 and TRBJ1-1, is KAGVTQTPRYLIKTRGQQVTLSCSPISGHRSVSWYQQTPGQGLQFLFEYFSETQRNKGNFPGRFSGRQFSNSRSEMNVSTLELGDSALYLCASSLGGPRDTEAFFGQGTRLTVV.

The CDR3 sequence: CASSVAGSGVDSPLHF. CDR3 coding DNA: TGTGCCAGCAGCGTAGCTGGGTCGGGGGTTGATTCACCCCTCCACTTT. V and J are TRBV9 and TRBJ1-6; D is possibly TRBD1 (5 bases). The germline V gene encodes CDR1 SGDLS and CDR2 YYNGEE. The CDR3 loop spans 16 amino acids. V was pared by 0 bases and J by 8 bases, with 15 bases between.

The rearrangement joins TRBV9 to TRBJ1-2; D may be TRBD1 (6 bases). Per germline, CDR1 SGDLS and CDR2 YYNGEE. Trimming took off 1 base at V and 6 bases at J, with 10 bases between the two ends. This CDR3 comprises 13 residues. The CDR3 spells CASSVNRADGYTF. Written as DNA, the CDR3 is TGTGCCAGCAGCGTAAACAGGGCCGATGGCTACACCTTC.

The V call is TRBV30, the J call TRBJ2-5; 7 nucleotides line up with TRBD1. The J call is doubtful: the DNA matches TRBJ2-7 better. Germline V gene lookup returns CDR1 GTSNPN and CDR2 SVGIG (reference sequence). The CDR3 is 15 amino acids. CDR3 coding DNA: TGTGCCTGGAGTGATGGGGACAGTGGGACCTACGAGCAGTACTTC. As protein: CAWSDGDSGTYEQYF.